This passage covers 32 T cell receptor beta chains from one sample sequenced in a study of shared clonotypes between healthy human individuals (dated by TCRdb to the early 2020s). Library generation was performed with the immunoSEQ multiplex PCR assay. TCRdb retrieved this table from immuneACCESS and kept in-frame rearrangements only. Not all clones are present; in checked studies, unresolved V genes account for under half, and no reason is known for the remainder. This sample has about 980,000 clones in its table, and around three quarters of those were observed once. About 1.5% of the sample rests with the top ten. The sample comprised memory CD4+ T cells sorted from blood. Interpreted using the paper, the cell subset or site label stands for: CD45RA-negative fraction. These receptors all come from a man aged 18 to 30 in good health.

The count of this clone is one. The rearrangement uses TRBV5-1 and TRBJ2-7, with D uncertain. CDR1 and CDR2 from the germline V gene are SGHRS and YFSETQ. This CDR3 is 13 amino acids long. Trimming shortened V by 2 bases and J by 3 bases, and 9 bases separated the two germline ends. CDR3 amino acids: CASSFDGFYEQYF. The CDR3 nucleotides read TGCGCCAGCAGCTTCGACGGATTCTACGAGCAGTACTTC.

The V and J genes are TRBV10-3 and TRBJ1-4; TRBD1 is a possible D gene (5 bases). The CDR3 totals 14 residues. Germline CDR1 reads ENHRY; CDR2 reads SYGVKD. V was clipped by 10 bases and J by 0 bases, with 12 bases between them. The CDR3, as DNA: TGTGCCAGCTCGGACACATCAACTAATGAAAAACTGTTTTTT. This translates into CASSDTSTNEKLFF.

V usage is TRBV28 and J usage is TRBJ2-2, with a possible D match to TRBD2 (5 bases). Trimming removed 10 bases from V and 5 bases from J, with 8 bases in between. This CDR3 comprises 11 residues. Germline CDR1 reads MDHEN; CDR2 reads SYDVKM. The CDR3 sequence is CATGITGELFF. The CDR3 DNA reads TGTGCCACCGGGATTACCGGGGAGCTGTTTTTT. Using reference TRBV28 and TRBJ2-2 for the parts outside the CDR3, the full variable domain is DVKVTQSSRYLVKRTGEKVFLECVQDMDHENMFWYRQDPGLGLRLIYFSYDVKMKEKGDIPEGYSVSREKKERFSLILESASTNQTSMYLCATGITGELFFGEGSRLTVL.

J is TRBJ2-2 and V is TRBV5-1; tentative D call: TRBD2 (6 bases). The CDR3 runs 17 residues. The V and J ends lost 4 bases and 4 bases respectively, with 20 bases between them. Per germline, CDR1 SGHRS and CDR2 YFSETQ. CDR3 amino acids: CASSLGGAGSATGELFF. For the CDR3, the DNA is TGCGCCAGCAGCCTGGGTGGCGCGGGGTCTGCCACCGGGGAGCTGTTTTTT.

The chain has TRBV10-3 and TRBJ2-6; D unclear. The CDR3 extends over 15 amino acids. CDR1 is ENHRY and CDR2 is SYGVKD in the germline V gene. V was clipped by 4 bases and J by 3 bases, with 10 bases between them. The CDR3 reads CAISGISDGANVLTF. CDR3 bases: TGTGCCATCAGTGGGATCAGCGATGGGGCCAACGTCCTGACTTTC.

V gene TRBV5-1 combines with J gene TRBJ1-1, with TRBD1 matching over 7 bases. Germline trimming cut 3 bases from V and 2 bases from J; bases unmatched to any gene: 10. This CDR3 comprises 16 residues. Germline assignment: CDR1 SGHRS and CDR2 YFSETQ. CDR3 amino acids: CASSSGGADGNTEAFF. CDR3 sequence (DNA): TGCGCCAGCAGCTCAGGGGGGGCAGACGGAAACACTGAAGCTTTCTTT.

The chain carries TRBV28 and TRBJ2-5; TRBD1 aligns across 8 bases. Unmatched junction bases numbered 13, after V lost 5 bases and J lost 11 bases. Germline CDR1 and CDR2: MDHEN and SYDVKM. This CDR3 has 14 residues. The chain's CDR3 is CASSGDRSVWEQYF. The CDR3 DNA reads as TGTGCCAGCAGTGGGGACAGGTCCGTTTGGGAGCAGTACTTC.

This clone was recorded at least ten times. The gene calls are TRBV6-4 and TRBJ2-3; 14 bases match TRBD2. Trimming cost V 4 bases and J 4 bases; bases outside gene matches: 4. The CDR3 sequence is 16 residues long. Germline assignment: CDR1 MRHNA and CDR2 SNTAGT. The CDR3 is CASSARLAGGADTQYF. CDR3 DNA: TGTGCCAGCAGTGCCAGACTAGCGGGAGGGGCAGATACGCAGTATTTT.

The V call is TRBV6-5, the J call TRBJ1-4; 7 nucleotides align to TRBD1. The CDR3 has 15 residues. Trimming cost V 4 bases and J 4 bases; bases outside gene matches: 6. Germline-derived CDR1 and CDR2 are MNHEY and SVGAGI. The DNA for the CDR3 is TGTGCCAGCAGTTCAGCAGGGGGTAATAATGAAAAACTGTTTTTT. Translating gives CASSSAGGNNEKLFF.

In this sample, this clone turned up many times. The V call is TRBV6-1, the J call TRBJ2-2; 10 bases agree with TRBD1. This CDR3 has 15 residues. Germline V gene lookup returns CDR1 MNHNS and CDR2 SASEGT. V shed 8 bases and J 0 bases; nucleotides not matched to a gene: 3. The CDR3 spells CASGTGAANTGELFF. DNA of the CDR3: TGTGCCAGCGGGACAGGGGCCGCGAACACCGGGGAGCTGTTTTTT.

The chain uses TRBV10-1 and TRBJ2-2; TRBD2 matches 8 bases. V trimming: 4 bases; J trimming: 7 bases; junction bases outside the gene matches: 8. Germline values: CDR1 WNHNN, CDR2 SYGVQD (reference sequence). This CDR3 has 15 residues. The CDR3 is CASSVGSGADGELFF. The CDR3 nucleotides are TGCGCCAGCAGTGTGGGTAGCGGGGCTGACGGGGAGCTGTTTTTT.

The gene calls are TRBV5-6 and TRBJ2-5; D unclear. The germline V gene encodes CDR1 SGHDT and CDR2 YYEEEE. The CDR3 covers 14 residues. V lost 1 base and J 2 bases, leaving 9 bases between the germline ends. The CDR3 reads CASSLPAGQETQYF. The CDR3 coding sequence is TGTGCCAGCAGCTTGCCAGCCGGACAAGAGACCCAGTACTTC.

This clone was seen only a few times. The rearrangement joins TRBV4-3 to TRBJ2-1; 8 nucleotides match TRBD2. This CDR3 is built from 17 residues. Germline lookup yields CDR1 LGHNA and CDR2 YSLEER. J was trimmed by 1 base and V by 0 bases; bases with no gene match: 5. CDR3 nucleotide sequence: TGCGCCAGCAGCCAAGATCCAGCGGGAGCGTCCTACAATGAGCAGTTCTTC. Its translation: CASSQDPAGASYNEQFF.

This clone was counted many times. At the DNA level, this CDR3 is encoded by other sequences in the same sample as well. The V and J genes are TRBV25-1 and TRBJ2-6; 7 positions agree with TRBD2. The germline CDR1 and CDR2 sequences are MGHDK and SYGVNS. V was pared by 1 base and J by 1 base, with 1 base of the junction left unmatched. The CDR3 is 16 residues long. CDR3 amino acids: CASSEWGGSGANVLTF. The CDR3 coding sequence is TGTGCCAGCAGTGAATGGGGGGGATCTGGGGCCAACGTCCTGACTTTC. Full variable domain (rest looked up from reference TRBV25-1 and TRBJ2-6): EADIYQTPRYLVIGTGKKITLECSQTMGHDKMYWYQQDPGMELHLIHYSYGVNSTEKGDLSSESTVSRIRTEHFPLTLESARPSHTSQYLCASSEWGGSGANVLTFGAGSRLTVL.

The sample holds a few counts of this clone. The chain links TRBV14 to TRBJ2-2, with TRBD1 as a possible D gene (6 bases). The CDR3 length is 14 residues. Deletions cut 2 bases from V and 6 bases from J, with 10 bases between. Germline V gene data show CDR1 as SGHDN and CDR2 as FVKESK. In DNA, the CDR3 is TGTGCCAGCAGCCAAAAACAGGGTGCCGGGGAGCTGTTTTTT. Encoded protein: CASSQKQGAGELFF. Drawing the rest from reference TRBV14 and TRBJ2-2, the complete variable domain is EAGVTQFPSHSVIEKGQTVTLRCDPISGHDNLYWYRRVMGKEIKFLLHFVKESKQDESGMPNNRFLAERTGGTYSTLKVQPAELEDSGVYFCASSQKQGAGELFFGEGSRLTVL.

The CDR3 spells CASTPLGGGWYEQYF. The CDR3 nucleotides are TGCGCCAGCACCCCTCTAGGAGGGGGATGGTACGAGCAGTACTTC. The chain carries TRBV10-2 and TRBJ2-7; possibly TRBD1 or TRBD2 for D (6 bases each). The CDR3 runs to 15 residues. CDR1 WSHSY and CDR2 SAAADI come from the germline V gene. Trimming removed 7 bases at V and 4 bases at J, with 20 bases between.

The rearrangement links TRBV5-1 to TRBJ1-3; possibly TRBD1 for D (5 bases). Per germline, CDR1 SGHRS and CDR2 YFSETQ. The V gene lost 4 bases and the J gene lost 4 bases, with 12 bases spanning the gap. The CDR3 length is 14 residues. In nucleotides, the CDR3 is TGCGCCAGCAGCCTGGGGGATAACGGAAACACCATATATTTT. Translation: CASSLGDNGNTIYF.

The CDR3 DNA is TGTGCCAGCAGCACCTCCTCGATAGGCTACACCTTC. It is translated as CASSTSSIGYTF. This chain uses TRBV28 with TRBJ1-2; D gene unclear. Trimming pared 6 bases from V and 8 bases from J, leaving 13 bases between. Germline CDR1 reads MDHEN; CDR2 reads SYDVKM. The CDR3 length is 12 residues.

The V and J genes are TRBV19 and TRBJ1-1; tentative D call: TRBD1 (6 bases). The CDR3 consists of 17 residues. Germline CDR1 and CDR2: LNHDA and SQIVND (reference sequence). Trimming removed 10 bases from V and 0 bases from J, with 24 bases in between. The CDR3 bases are TGTGCCACCGAGGTGGGGGGCTACCCGTTCATGAACACTGAAGCTTTCTTT. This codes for CATEVGGYPFMNTEAFF.

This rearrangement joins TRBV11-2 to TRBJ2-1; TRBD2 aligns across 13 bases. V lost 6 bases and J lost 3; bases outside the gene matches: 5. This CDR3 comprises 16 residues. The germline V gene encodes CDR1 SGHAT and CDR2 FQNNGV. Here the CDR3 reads CASRTSGGAVYNEQFF. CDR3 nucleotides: TGTGCCAGCAGAACTAGCGGGGGGGCCGTCTACAATGAGCAGTTCTTC.

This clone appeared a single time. The CDR3 nucleotides read TGTGCCAGTAGTAAAACCGGGACAGGGACTATGAACACTGAAGCTTTCTTT. It codes for CASSKTGTGTMNTEAFF. The chain has TRBV19 and TRBJ1-1; 9 nucleotides agree with TRBD1. Germline CDR1 and CDR2: LNHDA and SQIVND (reference sequence). V lost 4 bases and J lost 0; bases outside the gene matches: 9. The CDR3 extends over 17 amino acids.

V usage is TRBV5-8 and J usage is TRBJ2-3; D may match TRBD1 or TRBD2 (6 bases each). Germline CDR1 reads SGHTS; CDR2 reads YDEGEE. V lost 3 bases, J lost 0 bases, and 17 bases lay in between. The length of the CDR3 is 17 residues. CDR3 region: CASSSGGGITSTDTQYF. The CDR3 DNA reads TGTGCCAGCAGCTCCGGGGGCGGTATAACTAGCACAGATACGCAGTATTTT.

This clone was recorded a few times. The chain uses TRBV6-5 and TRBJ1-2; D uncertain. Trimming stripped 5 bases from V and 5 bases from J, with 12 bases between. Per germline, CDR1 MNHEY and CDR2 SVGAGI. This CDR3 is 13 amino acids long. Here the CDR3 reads CASSPNLGYGYTF. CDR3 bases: TGTGCCAGCAGTCCCAACCTTGGTTATGGCTACACCTTC.

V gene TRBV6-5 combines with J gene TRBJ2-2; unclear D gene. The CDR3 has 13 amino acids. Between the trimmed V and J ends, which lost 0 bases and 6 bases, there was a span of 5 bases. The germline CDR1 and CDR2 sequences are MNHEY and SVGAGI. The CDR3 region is CASSYSSPGELFF. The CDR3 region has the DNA TGTGCCAGCAGTTACTCGAGTCCCGGGGAGCTGTTTTTT.

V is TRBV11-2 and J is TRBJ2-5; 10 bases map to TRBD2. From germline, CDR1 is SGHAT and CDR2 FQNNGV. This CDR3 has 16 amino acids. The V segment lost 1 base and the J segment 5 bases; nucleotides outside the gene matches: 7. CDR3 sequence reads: CASSLGASGSWETQYF. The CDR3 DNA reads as TGTGCCAGCAGCTTAGGGGCTAGCGGGAGTTGGGAGACCCAGTACTTC.

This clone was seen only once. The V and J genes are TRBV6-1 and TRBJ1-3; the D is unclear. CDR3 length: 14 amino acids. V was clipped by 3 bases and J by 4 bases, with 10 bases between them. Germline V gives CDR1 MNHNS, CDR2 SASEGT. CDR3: CASSESLGGNTIYF. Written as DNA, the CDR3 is TGTGCCAGCAGTGAGTCCCTAGGGGGAAACACCATATATTTT.

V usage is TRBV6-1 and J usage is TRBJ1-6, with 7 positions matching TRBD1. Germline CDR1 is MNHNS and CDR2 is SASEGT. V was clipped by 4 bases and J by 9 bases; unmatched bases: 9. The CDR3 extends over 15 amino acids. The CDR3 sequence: CASSGLTGSFSPLHF. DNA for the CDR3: TGTGCCAGCAGTGGGCTGACAGGGAGCTTTTCACCCCTCCACTTT.

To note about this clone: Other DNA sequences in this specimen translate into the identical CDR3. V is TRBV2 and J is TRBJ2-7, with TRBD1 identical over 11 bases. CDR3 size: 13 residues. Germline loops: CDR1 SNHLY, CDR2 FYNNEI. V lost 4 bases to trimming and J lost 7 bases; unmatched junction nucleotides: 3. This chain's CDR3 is CASSGTGGAEQYF. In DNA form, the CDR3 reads TGTGCCAGCAGTGGGACAGGGGGCGCGGAGCAGTACTTC.

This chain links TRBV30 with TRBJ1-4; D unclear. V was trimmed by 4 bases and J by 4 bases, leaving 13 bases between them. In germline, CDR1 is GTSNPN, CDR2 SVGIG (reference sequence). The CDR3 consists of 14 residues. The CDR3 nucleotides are TGTGCCTGGAACGAACAAACTGTTAATGAAAAACTGTTTTTT. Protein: CAWNEQTVNEKLFF.

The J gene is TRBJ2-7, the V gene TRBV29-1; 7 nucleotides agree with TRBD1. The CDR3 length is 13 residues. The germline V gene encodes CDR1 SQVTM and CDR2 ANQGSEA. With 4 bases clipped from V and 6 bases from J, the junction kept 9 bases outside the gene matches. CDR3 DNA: TGCAGCGTTGGAACAGGGGCCACCGGCGAGCAGTACTTC. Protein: CSVGTGATGEQYF.

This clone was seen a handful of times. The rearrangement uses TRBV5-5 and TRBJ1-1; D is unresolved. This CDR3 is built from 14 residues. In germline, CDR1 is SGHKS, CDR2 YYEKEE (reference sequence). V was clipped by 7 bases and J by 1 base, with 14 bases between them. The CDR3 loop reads CASDGLRGNTEAFF. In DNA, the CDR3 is TGTGCCAGCGATGGGCTTCGAGGGAACACTGAAGCTTTCTTT.

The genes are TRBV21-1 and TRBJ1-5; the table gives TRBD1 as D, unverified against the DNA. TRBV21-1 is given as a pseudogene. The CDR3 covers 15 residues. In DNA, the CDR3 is TGTGCCAGTTACAGGGCTGTCGGTAGGAATCAGCCCCAGCATTTT. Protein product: CASYRAVGRNQPQHF.